This TCR beta chain was retrieved from a study of blood T cells in healthy people across ages. Each donor supplied about 9.6 milliliters of peripheral blood. Study outcomes and limitations: Age advanced and TCR beta diversity per million T cells fell, roughly linearly. Strong correlation existed between TCR beta diversity and naive T cell percentage. Considered underestimates were the diversity estimates obtained from one million T cells.

A second PCR, run for roughly 7 to 12 cycles, used a sample-barcoded 5' primer plus a J-beta primer mix. Each CDR3 protein is one row after TCRdb ran MiXCR on the 5' RACE reads. The sample contains hundreds of thousands of distinct CDR3 sequences, 58% of which appear only once. The CDR3 consists of 14 residues. The germline V gene has CDR1 MNHEY and CDR2 SMNVEV (reference sequence). With V trimmed by 6 bases and J by 7 bases, 6 bases remained unmatched. For this clonotype: Its specificity is unknown.

The specimen was blood. V and J are TRBV27 and TRBJ2-1; 10 positions agree with TRBD2. The sequence was collected from a man between 25 and 39 years old in good health. This CDR3 is CASSPLAGPNEQFF. The DNA for the CDR3 is TGTGCCAGCAGCCCACTAGCGGGGCCGAATGAGCAGTTCTTC.